The 26 T cell receptor beta chains given below trace back to one sample, sequenced in a study of cytomegalovirus exposure and HLA in healthy donors. Sequenced by immunoSEQ multiplex PCR; TCRdb stores in-frame clones only, minus some. The table includes roughly 150,000 clones, nearly 90% detected once. The specimen was PBMCs. All receptors come from a woman between 18 and 30 years old in good health and CMV-seropositive.

Only one count was recorded for this clone. The chain combines TRBV5-1 with TRBJ2-1, with D perhaps TRBD2 (6 bases). Germline V lookup: CDR1 SGHRS, CDR2 YFSETQ. V was clipped by 0 bases and J by 6 bases, with 13 bases between them. The CDR3 is 15 amino acids. CDR3 amino acids: CASSLVLADSNEQFF. The CDR3 nucleotides read TGCGCCAGCAGCTTGGTCTTAGCGGACTCCAATGAGCAGTTCTTC.

This clone is labeled as large. The rearrangement joins TRBV10-1 to TRBJ1-2; possible D gene TRBD1, 6 bases. The CDR3 extends over 13 amino acids. Germline values: CDR1 WNHNN, CDR2 SYGVQD (reference sequence). Deletions cut 2 bases from V and 4 bases from J, with 8 bases between. CDR3 sequence reads: CASSEQTGYGYTF. DNA for the CDR3: TGCGCCAGCAGTGAGCAGACAGGCTATGGCTACACCTTC.

Here the CDR3 reads CASTLGGTGLSAGYTF. The CDR3 bases are TGTGCCAGCACCCTAGGGGGGACAGGGTTAAGTGCTGGCTACACCTTC. The genes are TRBV6-6 and TRBJ1-2; 9 bases align to TRBD1. Trimming at V came to 7 bases and at J to 7 bases, leaving 16 bases not matched to a gene. The CDR3 is 16 residues long. The germline V gene has CDR1 MNHNY and CDR2 SVGAGI (reference sequence).

The chain uses TRBV11-3 and TRBJ2-5, with 14 positions matching TRBD2. The CDR3 is made up of 15 amino acids. The junction had 6 bases not matched to a gene; V was cut back by 5 bases and J by 7 bases. Germline-derived CDR1 and CDR2 are SGHNT and YENEEA. The CDR3 DNA sequence: TGTGCCAGCAGCATTGGGACTAGCGGGAGTGGGACCCAGTACTTC. It specifies CASSIGTSGSGTQYF.

V and J are TRBV5-1 and TRBJ1-4; TRBD1 agrees at 8 bases. The trim removed 3 bases at V and 6 bases at J, leaving 4 bases unmatched. The CDR3 is made up of 14 amino acids. Per the germline V gene, CDR1 is SGHRS and CDR2 is YFSETQ. The CDR3 DNA follows: TGCGCCAGCAGCTCCGGGACAGGTGATGAAAAACTGTTTTTT. Protein sequence: CASSSGTGDEKLFF.

The chain is built from TRBV23-1 and TRBJ2-1, with TRBD2 matching over 14 bases. TRBV23-1 is placed among ORFs of uncertain function. V was clipped by 2 bases and J by 0 bases; unmatched bases: 6. The CDR3 sequence is 19 residues long. The DNA of the CDR3 is TGCGCCAGCAGTCAAGGGACTAGCGGGGGAAAGAGCTCCTACAATGAGCAGTTCTTC. Translated, it gives CASSQGTSGGKSSYNEQFF.

The chain combines TRBV5-3 with TRBJ1-4; D is perhaps TRBD1 (6 bases). TRBV5-3 is placed among ORFs of uncertain function. CDR3 length: 20 residues. Trimming took 1 base from V and 0 from J, leaving 22 bases between them. The DNA of the CDR3 is TGTGCCAGAAGCTTGAGAGGAACGACAGGAACGTACTCAACTAATGAAAAACTGTTTTTT. This codes for CARSLRGTTGTYSTNEKLFF.

This chain connects TRBV29-1 to TRBJ1-5; a possible D gene is TRBD1 (5 bases). Trimming cost V 1 base and J 6 bases, with 10 bases left between them. Germline-derived CDR1 and CDR2 are SQVTM and ANQGSEA. This CDR3 comprises 13 residues. This CDR3 is CSVEVGRGQPQHF. The CDR3 bases are TGCAGCGTTGAAGTTGGGAGGGGTCAGCCCCAGCATTTT.

The J gene is TRBJ2-3, the V gene TRBV28; 7 bases line up with TRBD1. The CDR3 covers 15 residues. With 3 bases clipped from V and 3 bases from J, the junction kept 6 bases outside the gene matches. Germline V gene data show CDR1 as MDHEN and CDR2 as SYDVKM. The CDR3 spells CASSFQGDRTDTQYF. CDR3 sequence (DNA): TGTGCCAGCAGTTTCCAGGGGGATCGGACAGATACGCAGTATTTT.

J is TRBJ2-2 and V is TRBV29-1; 7 bases are a match to TRBD1. The CDR3 extends over 15 amino acids. CDR1 is SQVTM, CDR2 ANQGSEA, per germline. The V and J ends lost 0 bases and 5 bases, in that order; junction bases with no gene match: 6. CDR3 region: CSVEDEGAWTGELFF. In DNA, the CDR3 is TGCAGCGTTGAAGACGAGGGGGCTTGGACCGGGGAGCTGTTTTTT.

V is TRBV18 and J is TRBJ2-6, with D hard to call. V lost 4 bases and J 0 bases, leaving 4 bases between the germline ends. CDR3 length equals 14 residues. Looked up from germline, CDR1 is KGHSH and CDR2 is LQKENI. DNA of the CDR3: TGTGCCAGCTCACAGCTCTCTGGGGCCAACGTCCTGACTTTC. It specifies CASSQLSGANVLTF.

This clone showed up just once. The rearrangement uses TRBV30 and TRBJ1-4; TRBD1 matches 9 bases. The trim removed 8 bases at V and 4 bases at J, leaving 5 bases unmatched. Germline V gives CDR1 GTSNPN, CDR2 SVGIG (reference sequence). CDR3 length equals 13 residues. The CDR3 coding sequence is TGTGCCAGCTCGGGACAGGGTAATGAAAAACTGTTTTTT. Its protein is CASSGQGNEKLFF.

This chain joins TRBV7-2 and TRBJ1-3; tentatively, D is TRBD1 (6 bases). The length of the CDR3 is 16 residues. Trimming left V 5 bases short and J 1 base short, with 15 bases between. Germline CDR1 reads SGHTA; CDR2 reads FQGNSA. This CDR3 reads CASSQMGGLSGNTIYF. Written as DNA, the CDR3 is TGTGCCAGCAGCCAGATGGGGGGGCTATCTGGAAACACCATATATTTT.

The V call is TRBV5-6, the J call TRBJ2-7; D is possibly TRBD1 (5 bases). Trimming stripped 2 bases from V and 5 bases from J, with 14 bases between. Germline V CDR1 and CDR2: SGHDT, YYEEEE. The CDR3 runs to 14 residues. CDR3 in DNA: TGTGCCAGCAGCTTCGGGTCCAGGGTCCACGAGCAGTACTTC. Encoded protein: CASSFGSRVHEQYF.

This chain uses TRBV5-4 with TRBJ1-1, with 9 bases lining up with TRBD1. From germline, CDR1 is SGHNT and CDR2 YYREEE (reference sequence). J lost 1 base, V lost 4 bases, and 2 bases had no gene match. CDR3 size: 14 residues. The CDR3 region has the DNA TGTGCCAGCAGCACGGGACAGGGGAACACTGAAGCTTTCTTT. This translates into CASSTGQGNTEAFF.

Here the CDR3 DNA reads TGCGCCAGCAGGAGGGCAGGGGACTATGGCTACACCTTC. This codes for CASRRAGDYGYTF. The chain is built from TRBV5-1 and TRBJ1-2; a weak D match, TRBD1 (6 bases). The CDR3 runs 13 residues. Trimming left V 5 bases short and J 3 bases short, with 11 bases between. Per the germline V gene, CDR1 is SGHRS and CDR2 is YFSETQ.

V gene TRBV30 combines with J gene TRBJ2-7, with TRBD1 identical over 7 bases. V lost 2 bases, J lost 5 bases, and 3 bases stayed unmatched. Germline CDR1 reads GTSNPN; CDR2 reads SVGIG (reference sequence). The CDR3 loop spans 12 amino acids. Here the CDR3 DNA reads TGTGCCTGGAGTACGACAGGGAACGAGCAGTACTTC. Translating gives CAWSTTGNEQYF. Full variable domain (missing parts from reference TRBV30 and TRBJ2-7): SQTIHQWPATLVQPVGSPLSLECTVEGTSNPNLYWYRQAAGRGLQLLFYSVGIGQISSEVPQNLSASRPQDRQFILSSKKLLLSDSGFYLCAWSTTGNEQYFGPGTRLTVT.

The V and J genes are TRBV30 and TRBJ1-1; maybe TRBD1 (6 bases). The CDR3 sequence is 12 residues long. Germline V gene data show CDR1 as GTSNPN and CDR2 as SVGIG (reference sequence). V gave up 0 bases and J gave up 6 bases, with 8 bases separating them. CDR3 coding DNA: TGTGCCTGGAGTGTAAACAGGGCTGAAGCTTTCTTT. This sequence encodes CAWSVNRAEAFF.

The chain couples TRBV28 to TRBJ2-5, with D perhaps matching TRBD1 (6 bases). The V gene lost 6 bases and the J gene lost 5 bases, with 13 bases spanning the gap. The CDR3 has 13 residues. Germline V gene lookup returns CDR1 MDHEN and CDR2 SYDVKM. The CDR3 DNA follows: TGTGCCAGCAGGACTACAGGGTGGGAGACCCAGTACTTC. Translating gives CASRTTGWETQYF.

The chain joins TRBV15 to TRBJ1-1; D gene uncertain. The CDR3 length is 16 residues. Trimming cost V 3 bases and J 5 bases, with 19 bases left between them. CDR1 and CDR2 from the germline V gene are LNHNV and YYDKDF (reference sequence). The CDR3 nucleotides read TGTGCCACCAGCAGCCTACCCCGAGAGGTGCAAACTGAAGCTTTCTTT. Its protein product is CATSSLPREVQTEAFF.

The V and J genes are TRBV6-5 and TRBJ2-7; the D gene is possibly TRBD2 (5 bases). CDR3 length: 14 amino acids. The V end lost 2 bases, the J end lost 4 bases, and 12 bases lay between the germline ends. From germline, CDR1 is MNHEY and CDR2 SVGAGI. In nucleotides, the CDR3 is TGTGCCAGCAGTTACGGGAGTAGGTCGTACGAGCAGTACTTC. Its protein is CASSYGSRSYEQYF.

The V and J genes are TRBV5-1 and TRBJ2-1; 8 positions match TRBD2. V shed 1 base and J 0 bases; nucleotides not matched to a gene: 9. Germline lookup yields CDR1 SGHRS and CDR2 YFSETQ. The CDR3 contains 18 residues. CDR3 coding DNA: TGCGCCAGCAGCTTGCGGGGACTAGTGATGAGCTCCTACAATGAGCAGTTCTTC. As protein: CASSLRGLVMSSYNEQFF.

CDR3 bases: TGTGCCACCAGCAGAGCTGGGAGCTCCTACGAGCAGTACTTC. This codes for CATSRAGSSYEQYF. This chain links TRBV15 with TRBJ2-7; D may be TRBD2 (5 bases). Trimming cost V 1 base and J 0 bases, with 7 bases left between them. The CDR3 length is 14 residues. The germline V gene has CDR1 LNHNV and CDR2 YYDKDF (reference sequence).

The chain is built from TRBV5-1 and TRBJ1-2; 8 bases are a match to TRBD1. The CDR3 has 15 amino acids. The trim removed 3 bases at V and 4 bases at J, leaving 8 bases unmatched. The germline V gene encodes CDR1 SGHRS and CDR2 YFSETQ. The CDR3 DNA reads TGCGCCAGCAGCTCTCCGACAGGGGACTTCTATGGCTACACCTTC. Its translation is CASSSPTGDFYGYTF.

The chain couples TRBV20-1 to TRBJ2-7; TRBD1 is a possible D gene (6 bases). The V end lost 6 bases, the J end lost 3 bases, and 9 bases lay between the germline ends. This CDR3 is 11 amino acids long. The germline V gene has CDR1 DFQATT and CDR2 SNEGSKA (reference sequence). CDR3 sequence: CSARGYYEQYF. The CDR3 region has the DNA TGCAGTGCCAGGGGCTACTACGAGCAGTACTTC.

The chain carries TRBV13 and TRBJ1-2; D perhaps matches TRBD1 (5 bases). Germline CDR1 and CDR2: PRHDT and FYEKMQ (reference sequence). With 5 bases removed from V and 7 bases from J, the gap between germline ends came to 20 bases. The CDR3 has 15 residues. CDR3 coding DNA: TGTGCCAGCAGCCCACGGGGGGTTTATACAGCTGGCTACACCTTC. Its translation: CASSPRGVYTAGYTF.